The clone carrying this T cell receptor (beta chain) was counted only a few times. Its antigen is still unknown. The V end was cut by 4 bases, the J end by 1 base, with 8 bases between. Germline CDR1 LNHNV, CDR2 YYDKDF (reference sequence). The CDR3 covers 15 residues. The sample originates from a study of beta chain features in type 1 diabetes. General study findings and limits: A moderate, significant TCRB CDR3 shortening appeared in type 1 diabetes across four CD4+ subsets.

The sequenced template was cDNA made from the entire isolated RNA. Assay: immunoSEQ multiplex PCR; the TCRdb copy retains only in-frame clones and omits some. The table shows under 150,000 clones, with 15% to 20% occurring only once. The source of this sequence is a man younger than 30 with type 1 diabetes. The chain links TRBV15 to TRBJ2-6, with a possible D match to TRBD2 (5 bases). What was sequenced was central memory CD4+ T cells from blood. The CDR3 region is CATSKRDSGANVLTF. CDR3 DNA: TGTGCCACCAGCAAACGGGATTCTGGGGCCAACGTCCTGACTTTC.